This T cell receptor beta chain was captured in a study of regulatory T cells in long-lasting Graves disease. Time point in this sample: persistent/refractory GD, antithyroid drugs over 5 years with positive TRAb. There was RNA extracted from PBMCs, and the TCR library was made from it. Libraries of TCR beta came from iRepertoire HTBI primers plus Arm-PCR of CDR3 regions. Authors' data handling: Identification yielded around 68 TRBV and 11 to 15 TRBJ segments across samples. TCRdb passed the multiplex PCR reads through MiXCR, listing each CDR3 protein once. The authors' filters were not applied to this entry. The table includes fewer than 400,000 distinct CDR3 sequences, 20% to 25% detected once. The sample was peripheral blood mononuclear cells (PBMCs), taken when the disease was refractory, from a patient treated with antithyroid drugs. This clonotype was sampled from a female donor with Graves disease.

For the CDR3, the DNA is TGTGCCAGCAGAGTAGCGGTGGACTACAATGAGCAGTTCTTC. Translated: CASRVAVDYNEQFF. The chain employs TRBV2 and TRBJ2-1; D may be TRBD2 (6 bases). The V gene lost 6 bases and the J gene lost 3 bases, with 12 bases spanning the gap. The CDR3 covers 14 residues. Germline assignment: CDR1 SNHLY and CDR2 FYNNEI.